The 23 T cell receptor beta chains listed next were all sequenced from one sample in a study of Ad26.COV2.S vaccination and SARS-CoV-2 variants (dated by TCRdb to the early 2020s). Library generation was performed with the immunoSEQ multiplex PCR assay. TCRdb re-hosts the immuneACCESS table, in-frame sequences only. Its copies lack some clones; in the studies checked, an unresolved V gene accounts for under half of them, and the cause for the rest is not known. Recorded for this sample are around 320,000 clones; about 82% of them occurred a single time. The ten largest clonotypes hold 2.1% of the sample. The treatment or condition label here, explained by the study, means: 15 to 20 received Ad26.COV2.S at low or high dose, single or two shots; several received placebo; per-sample allocation not given. For vaccine and placebo recipients, repertoires were sequenced using samples collected on day 63 after the first injection.

The sample here was peripheral blood, taken in a trial of Ad26.COV2.S vaccine versus placebo. The receptors stem from a person aged 18-60 years who received the Ad26.COV2.S COVID-19 vaccine or a placebo.

CDR3 sequence reads: CAIRGSGGAPDTQYF. The CDR3 coding sequence is TGTGCCATCAGGGGTTCCGGGGGGGCCCCAGATACGCAGTATTTT. The chain joins TRBV10-3 to TRBJ2-3; the match to TRBD2 covers 8 bases. J gave up 4 bases and V 6 bases, and 9 bases lay outside the gene matches. Per germline, CDR1 ENHRY and CDR2 SYGVKD. This CDR3 is 15 amino acids long.

This chain connects TRBV18 to TRBJ1-4; D might be TRBD1 (5 bases). Germline CDR1 KGHSH, CDR2 LQKENI. This CDR3 has 13 residues. Trimming shortened V by 6 bases and J by 4 bases, and 9 bases separated the two germline ends. The CDR3 region has the DNA TGTGCCAGCTCGTCGGGGGTTAATGAAAAACTGTTTTTT. Its translation is CASSSGVNEKLFF.

This clone was counted only a few times. The chain combines TRBV7-8 with TRBJ2-5, with D possibly being TRBD2 (7 bases). V lost 3 bases and J lost 2, with 16 bases in between. This CDR3 comprises 16 residues. The V gene's germline CDR1 is SGHVS and CDR2 FQNEAQ. CDR3 loop: CASSFRGGWDQETQYF. Written as DNA, the CDR3 is TGTGCCAGCAGCTTCAGGGGAGGGTGGGATCAAGAGACCCAGTACTTC.

The chain recombines TRBV14 with TRBJ2-5; no firm D call. This CDR3 has 13 residues. Trimming removed 2 bases from V and 6 bases from J, with 10 bases in between. CDR1 is SGHDN and CDR2 is FVKESK in the germline V gene. CDR3 amino acids: CASSQTQGQTQYF. CDR3 DNA: TGTGCCAGCAGCCAAACCCAAGGGCAGACCCAGTACTTC.

This chain connects TRBV19 to TRBJ1-2, with unresolved D. V gave up 4 bases and J gave up 6 bases, with 9 bases separating them. Germline V gene lookup returns CDR1 LNHDA and CDR2 SQIVND (reference sequence). The CDR3 length is 12 residues. The CDR3 here is CASSRKEDGYTF. For the CDR3, the DNA is TGTGCCAGTAGTAGGAAGGAGGATGGCTACACCTTC. The full variable domain, rest sourced from reference TRBV19 and TRBJ1-2, is DGGITQSPKYLFRKEGQNVTLSCEQNLNHDAMYWYRQDPGQGLRLIYYSQIVNDFQKGDIAEGYSVSREKKESFPLTVTSAQKNPTAFYLCASSRKEDGYTFGSGTRLTVV.

A note on this clone: Different DNA sequences within this sample yield the same CDR3. The CDR3 sequence is CASSMDRQETQYF. The CDR3 bases are TGTGCCAGTAGTATGGACAGGCAAGAGACCCAGTACTTC. This sequence joins TRBV19 and TRBJ2-5; 7 nucleotides match TRBD1. The CDR3 extends over 13 amino acids. Per germline, CDR1 LNHDA and CDR2 SQIVND (reference sequence). The V gene end was trimmed by 3 bases and the J gene end by 2 bases; junction bases not matched to a gene: 0.

This chain uses TRBV5-4 with TRBJ1-2, with no clear D. The V gene's germline CDR1 is SGHNT and CDR2 YYREEE (reference sequence). Trimming took 0 bases from V and 7 from J, leaving 22 bases between them. CDR3 size: 17 residues. The CDR3 DNA follows: TGTGCCAGCAGCTTGGCTGATGGATTCCTCCCTACGGGTGGCTACACCTTC. Translated, it gives CASSLADGFLPTGGYTF. The variable domain in full, with the rest retrieved from reference TRBV5-4 and TRBJ1-2, is ETGVTQSPTHLIKTRGQQVTLRCSSQSGHNTVSWYQQALGQGPQFIFQYYREEENGRGNFPPRFSGLQFPNYSSELNVNALELDDSALYLCASSLADGFLPTGGYTFGSGTRLTVV.

V gene TRBV9 combines with J gene TRBJ1-1, with a tentative D call TRBD1 (5 bases). Germline V gene sequence: CDR1 SGDLS, CDR2 YYNGEE. V gave up 3 bases and J gave up 4 bases, with 16 bases separating them. The length of the CDR3 is 15 residues. The CDR3 loop reads CASSGGRGAGTEAFF. The CDR3 DNA is TGTGCCAGCAGCGGGGGACGCGGGGCAGGCACTGAAGCTTTCTTT.

The chain carries TRBV29-1 and TRBJ2-3; TRBD1 is a possible D gene (6 bases). Germline V gene sequence: CDR1 SQVTM, CDR2 ANQGSEA. The CDR3 consists of 14 residues. V was cut by 6 bases and J by 4 bases, with 17 bases left in between. The CDR3 sequence: CSVSGTPKADTQYF. The CDR3, as DNA: TGCAGCGTGAGTGGGACACCTAAGGCAGATACGCAGTATTTT.

This clone was detected once. The chain combines TRBV29-1 with TRBJ2-4; 7 bases are a match to TRBD2. V lost 0 bases to trimming and J lost 4 bases; unmatched junction nucleotides: 6. Germline V CDR1 and CDR2: SQVTM, ANQGSEA. The CDR3 has 15 amino acids. CDR3 coding DNA: TGCAGCGTTGAAGATTGGCCGGGAGGAAAAAACATTCAGTACTTC. Residues: CSVEDWPGGKNIQYF.

V and J are TRBV4-1 and TRBJ1-1, with TRBD1 matching over 7 bases. Trimming removed 5 bases from V and 5 bases from J; junction bases left unmatched: 5. The CDR3 has 13 residues. Germline V lookup: CDR1 MGHRA, CDR2 YSYEKL. The CDR3 spells CASSVSRGTEAFF. The DNA of the CDR3 is TGCGCCAGCAGCGTCAGCAGGGGGACTGAAGCTTTCTTT.

The table lists this clone with a count of one. The chain joins TRBV6-5 to TRBJ1-3; D is ambiguous. CDR1 is MNHEY and CDR2 is SVGAGI in the germline V gene. V shed 7 bases and J shed 4 bases, with 14 bases lying between them. CDR3 size: 14 residues. The CDR3 region has the DNA TGTGCCAGCACCCCCGGACCGTACGGAAACACCATATATTTT. Translation: CASTPGPYGNTIYF.

The chain is built from TRBV29-1 and TRBJ2-3; TRBD2 matches at 9 bases. The CDR3 is 12 residues long. V lost 7 bases, J lost 4 bases, and 3 bases stayed unmatched. Germline values: CDR1 SQVTM, CDR2 ANQGSEA. The CDR3 region is CSEGGGADTQYF. The CDR3 DNA reads as TGCAGCGAAGGCGGGGGGGCAGATACGCAGTATTTT.

The rearrangement uses TRBV5-4 and TRBJ1-1; D remains unclear. Germline CDR1 reads SGHNT; CDR2 reads YYREEE (reference sequence). This CDR3 is built from 14 residues. V dropped 3 bases and J dropped 1 base, with 10 bases sitting between them. The CDR3 DNA follows: TGTGCCAGCAGCTATGACGCAGGGAACACTGAAGCTTTCTTT. It encodes CASSYDAGNTEAFF.

The chain uses TRBV11-3 and TRBJ2-5; 7 bases line up with TRBD1. CDR1 and CDR2 (germline): SGHNT, YENEEA. Trimming cost V 5 bases and J 1 base; bases outside gene matches: 4. The CDR3 has 14 residues. Here the CDR3 reads CASSPGTVQETQYF. The CDR3 DNA reads as TGTGCCAGCAGCCCCGGGACAGTCCAAGAGACCCAGTACTTC.

V usage is TRBV2 and J usage is TRBJ1-5; the match to TRBD1 covers 9 bases. Germline lookup yields CDR1 SNHLY and CDR2 FYNNEI. The CDR3 covers 12 residues. V dropped 8 bases and J dropped 7; count of bases not matched to a gene: 3. The CDR3 reads CASGQGKQPQHF. The CDR3 coding sequence is TGTGCCAGCGGACAGGGGAAACAGCCCCAGCATTTT.

The rearrangement links TRBV19 to TRBJ1-1, with TRBD1 matching over 8 bases. The J segment lost 1 base and the V segment lost 4 bases, leaving 5 bases of the junction unmatched. There are 15 residues in the CDR3. Germline V gene lookup returns CDR1 LNHDA and CDR2 SQIVND (reference sequence). CDR3 nucleotides: TGTGCCAGTAGTACATACCAGGGGGCGAACACTGAAGCTTTCTTT. Translated, it gives CASSTYQGANTEAFF.

The V call is TRBV14, the J call TRBJ1-1, with D maybe TRBD1 (5 bases). Germline loops: CDR1 SGHDN, CDR2 FVKESK. The CDR3 is made up of 15 amino acids. Trimming stripped 3 bases from V and 1 base from J, with 12 bases between. The CDR3 DNA reads as TGTGCCAGCAGCCAGGGGCCACATCAGAACACTGAAGCTTTCTTT. Protein: CASSQGPHQNTEAFF. The whole variable domain, filled in from reference TRBV14 and TRBJ1-1, reads EAGVTQFPSHSVIEKGQTVTLRCDPISGHDNLYWYRRVMGKEIKFLLHFVKESKQDESGMPNNRFLAERTGGTYSTLKVQPAELEDSGVYFCASSQGPHQNTEAFFGQGTRLTVV.

The V call is TRBV28, the J call TRBJ1-1; D unclear. Germline CDR1 reads MDHEN; CDR2 reads SYDVKM. CDR3 length: 13 amino acids. The V end lost 3 bases, the J end lost 2 bases, and 7 bases lay between the germline ends. CDR3 nucleotide sequence: TGTGCCAGCAGTTTCTTTGAAAACACTGAAGCTTTCTTT. Translated, it gives CASSFFENTEAFF.

This rearrangement joins TRBV28 to TRBJ1-3; D remains ambiguous. This CDR3 comprises 14 residues. CDR1 MDHEN and CDR2 SYDVKM come from the germline V gene. Trimming pared 8 bases from V and 0 bases from J, leaving 11 bases between. The CDR3, as DNA: TGTGCCAGCTGGAACACCGGCTCTGGAAACACCATATATTTT. Its translation: CASWNTGSGNTIYF.

The chain employs TRBV18 and TRBJ1-2, with unresolved D. Trimming left V 3 bases short and J 2 bases short, with 10 bases between. Germline CDR1 and CDR2: KGHSH and LQKENI. CDR3 size: 14 residues. The CDR3 loop reads CASSPRRENYGYTF. CDR3 DNA: TGTGCCAGCTCACCGAGGAGGGAAAACTATGGCTACACCTTC.

J is TRBJ2-1 and V is TRBV9; possibly TRBD2 for D (5 bases). The V gene lost 0 bases and the J gene lost 5 bases, with 21 bases spanning the gap. The CDR3 runs 18 residues. Per germline, CDR1 SGDLS and CDR2 YYNGEE. CDR3 nucleotides: TGTGCCAGCAGCGTAGGAATCTTGGGAGCGACCCTTGACAATGAGCAGTTCTTC. As protein: CASSVGILGATLDNEQFF.

The chain recombines TRBV19 with TRBJ2-1; D gene unclear. Germline loops: CDR1 LNHDA, CDR2 SQIVND (reference sequence). The CDR3 is 13 amino acids. Trimming took 4 bases from V and 2 from J, leaving 6 bases between them. CDR3 sequence (DNA): TGTGCCAGTAGTACTGGGACCTACAATGAGCAGTTCTTC. Its protein product is CASSTGTYNEQFF.